This T cell receptor (beta chain) is from a study of blood T cell repertoires in COVID-19. Looking at the study overall: Material from acute and convalescent COVID-19 was sourced from the United States, Italy and Spain. The cDNA or gDNA used as material had been derived from T cells, B-cell-depleted T cells, or PBMCs.

In the study's own analysis: Scientists estimated how many nucleated cells there were by amplifying reference gene primers. Measured with immunoSEQ multiplex PCR; TCRdb has only the in-frame clones, and not every one. D and trimming come from the DNA, and the V and J calls and clone size come from that table. The table shows some 200,000 clones, with 85% to 90% occurring only once. This CDR3 is 15 amino acids long. From germline, CDR1 is SGHKS and CDR2 YYEKEE (reference sequence). V shed 3 bases and J 1 base; nucleotides not matched to a gene: 2. Material: peripheral blood. The receptor was isolated from a man aged 18 to 29 with active or convalescent COVID-19. V and J are TRBV5-5 and TRBJ1-5; 9 bases agree with TRBD1. In nucleotides, the CDR3 is TGTGCCAGCAGCTACAGGGGGCGAAGCAATCAGCCCCAGCATTTT. This gives the protein CASSYRGRSNQPQHF. The full variable domain, rest sourced from reference TRBV5-5 and TRBJ1-5, is DAGVTQSPTHLIKTRGQQVTLRCSPISGHKSVSWYQQVLGQGPQFIFQYYEKEERGRGNFPDRFSARQFPNYSSELNVNALLLGDSALYLCASSYRGRSNQPQHFGDGTRLSIL.